These T cell receptor beta chains were read from a single sample in a study of cytomegalovirus exposure and HLA in healthy donors. The method was immunoSEQ multiplex PCR; TCRdb's version includes in-frame clones alone and lacks a portion of them. There are under 200,000 clones in the sample; approximately 77% occur only once, and 2% to 3% lies in the top ten. The material sequenced was PBMCs. These receptor sequences come from a female donor in good health and CMV-seronegative. The conserved cysteine and the conserved F or W are not part of the CDR3 here.

TRBV29-1	SVEGRDLDIQY
TRBV9	ASSAGNGGANTGELF
TRBV4-2	ASSQDPGEPQH
TRBV9	ASSLYSGQNNEKLF
TRBV7-2	ASSFGTGGQPQH
TRBV4-2	ASSQGTGGNYGYT
TRBV29-1	SVEDRGNGELF
TRBV4-1	ASSPGRGGRGEKLF
TRBV18	ASSPRKAGTGGSPLH
TRBV4-1	ASSKVGVTNEKLF
TRBV4-3	ASSQDVGGIEQY
TRBV9	ASSVGRGDNQPQH
TRBV5-1	ASSSLLRGEQETQY